This is a list of T cell receptor beta chains from one sample in a study of blood T cell repertoires in COVID-19. Sequencing used immunoSEQ multiplex PCR; TCRdb keeps in-frame clones, though not all of them. The sample carries 350,000 to 400,000 clones, 85% to 90% recorded once. Sequenced material: peripheral blood. These receptors originate from a man aged 18 to 29 with active or convalescent COVID-19. The CDR3 runs from the conserved cysteine through the conserved F or W. Each record gives: CDR3 protein, J gene, V gene, clone size, CDR3 length. Size tells how often a clone was seen (once, few, many) or the class of an expanded clone, and some rows leave it out.

CASSDAYGPNQPQHF TRBJ1-5 TRBV25-1 - 15
CASSSGQASYNEQFF TRBJ2-1 TRBV11-3 - 15
CASSLGQGSTNEKLFF TRBJ1-4 TRBV11-2 once 16
CASSTEGHLYQPQHF TRBJ1-5 TRBV19 - 15
CASSSPGRGDYEQYF TRBJ2-7 TRBV6-5 - 15
CATSGSKGSGNTIYF TRBJ1-3 TRBV24-1 - 15
CASSPPGPHTDTQYF TRBJ2-3 TRBV18 - 15
CASSLRLRAREGYTF TRBJ1-2 TRBV11-2 - 15
CASSELAYEQFF TRBJ2-1 TRBV25-1 - 12
CASITREAYTYEQYF TRBJ2-7 TRBV5-6 - 15
CASSLGLAGTWEQYF TRBJ2-7 TRBV11-2 - 15
CASSQAYAGLADNEQYF TRBJ2-7 TRBV4-3 - 17
CASSKQGRDTDTQYF TRBJ2-3 TRBV11-2 - 15
CASSQVIGVGTGQYQETQYF TRBJ2-5 TRBV4-1 - 20
CASSPQGGRTEAFF TRBJ1-1 TRBV6-4 - 14
CASSVEGAGGTDTQYF TRBJ2-3 TRBV9 - 16
CASREGLGTDTQYF TRBJ2-3 TRBV2 - 14
CASSVGQGSETQYF TRBJ2-5 TRBV9 - 14
CASRNRLGLYF TRBJ2-4 TRBV19 - 11
CASSYSRLNQPQHF TRBJ1-5 TRBV6-2/TRBV6-3 - 14
CASSEALPLGRGKLNTEAFF TRBJ1-1 TRBV6-1 - 20
CASSPRGGGTAYEQYF TRBJ2-7 TRBV7-6 - 16
CASSSGLAGGIEQFF TRBJ2-1 TRBV7-8 - 15
CASSQGEEALGGELFF TRBJ2-2 TRBV4-3 - 16
CASSHPGHPDARGYTF TRBJ1-2 TRBV4-1 - 16
CASSSHRGVDGYTF TRBJ1-2 TRBV7-8 - 14
CASSQGPRGTGELFF TRBJ2-2 TRBV4-2 - 15
CASSSGQAGDTQYF TRBJ2-3 TRBV4-3 once 14
CASSKIQGVNTEAFF TRBJ1-1 TRBV5-6 once 15
CASRYRTETNYGYTF TRBJ1-2 TRBV27 - 15
CASSPWPPYEQYF TRBJ2-7 TRBV28 - 13
CAMRREGSNNSPLHF TRBJ1-6 TRBV7-2 - 15
CASSQGDRGMYGYTF TRBJ1-2 TRBV4-1 - 15
CASSPVRGNQETQYF TRBJ2-5 TRBV18 - 15
CASSEAWGVGQPQHF TRBJ1-5 TRBV6-1 - 15
CASSRDNSYEQYF TRBJ2-7 TRBV19 - 13
CASRDDRGPSNEKLFF TRBJ1-4 TRBV27 - 16
CASSQDLLEAQPQHF TRBJ1-5 TRBV4-1 - 15
CASSRSGALHEQYF TRBJ2-7 TRBV6-6 few 14
CATSGLDGNEQFF TRBJ2-1 TRBV24-1 - 13
CATSDRGGFQGHQPQHF TRBJ1-5 TRBV24-1 - 17
CASSTRGDEQFF TRBJ2-1 TRBV27 - 12
CASSLVRATNEKLFF TRBJ1-4 TRBV5-6 - 15
CASSFSGSTYEQYF TRBJ2-7 TRBV27 - 14
CASSSQGTTEAFF TRBJ1-1 TRBV5-6 - 13
CASSYRIGAAGEQYF TRBJ2-7 TRBV6-5 - 15
CSASQRKSSYNEQFF TRBJ2-1 TRBV20-1 - 15
CASSSAGRGGTDTQYF TRBJ2-3 TRBV7-2 - 16
CASRPTGGSYEQYF TRBJ2-7 TRBV27 - 14
CASSLASYEQYF TRBJ2-7 TRBV6-2/TRBV6-3 few 12
CASSGWGQGHFDYGYTF TRBJ1-2 TRBV2 - 17
CAHSYIGGDTQYF TRBJ2-3 TRBV6-2/TRBV6-3 - 13
CASSLEGAGNQPQHF TRBJ1-5 TRBV5-1 - 15
CASSPDSFYGYTF TRBJ1-2 TRBV7-3 - 13
CASSLWRQPGNQPQHF TRBJ1-5 TRBV28 - 16